This record looks at one TCR beta chain sequence and its context. The CDR3 extends over 16 amino acids. Germline-derived CDR1 and CDR2 are SGHAT and FQNNGV. Between the trimmed V and J ends, which lost 1 base and 5 bases, there was a span of 16 bases. This record comes from a study of blood T cell repertoires in COVID-19. Study overall: COVID-19 samples collected from the United States, Italy and Spain covered acute and convalescent phases. From T cells, B-cell-depleted T cells, or PBMCs came the material, which was cDNA or gDNA.

Authors' analysis steps: Amplification from reference gene primers served as the basis for estimated nucleated cell counts. Profiled with immunoSEQ multiplex PCR; TCRdb holds only in-frame clones, not every one. The D gene and trimming were derived from the DNA, and the V and J assignments and clone size from that table. This table has 200,000 to 300,000 clones, more than 85% appearing once. Seattle enrolled patients during active infection and tracked them longitudinally. The sequence came from a woman aged 55-70 years with COVID-19, enrolled during active disease. Sequenced input: peripheral blood. The chain employs TRBV11-2 and TRBJ2-3; possible D gene TRBD2, 5 bases. CDR3 sequence reads: CASSLARQAVGDTQYF. The DNA for the CDR3 is TGTGCCAGCAGCTTAGCCCGGCAAGCGGTTGGAGATACGCAGTATTTT. The variable domain in full, completed from reference TRBV11-2 and TRBJ2-3, reads EAGVAQSPRYKIIEKRQSVAFWCNPISGHATLYWYQQILGQGPKLLIQFQNNGVVDDSQLPKDRFSAERLKGVDSTLKIQPAKLEDSAVYLCASSLARQAVGDTQYFGPGTRLTVL.